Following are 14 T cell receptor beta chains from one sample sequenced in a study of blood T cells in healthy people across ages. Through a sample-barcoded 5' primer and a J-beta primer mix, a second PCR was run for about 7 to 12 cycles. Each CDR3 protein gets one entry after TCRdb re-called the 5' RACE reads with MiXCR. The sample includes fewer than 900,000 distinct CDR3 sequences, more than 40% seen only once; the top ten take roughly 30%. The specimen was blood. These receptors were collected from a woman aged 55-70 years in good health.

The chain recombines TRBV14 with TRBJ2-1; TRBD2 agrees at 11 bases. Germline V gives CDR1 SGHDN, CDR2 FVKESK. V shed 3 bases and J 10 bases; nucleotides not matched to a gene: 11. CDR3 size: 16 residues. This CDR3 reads CASSQDPGTSGREQFF. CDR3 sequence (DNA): TGTGCCAGCAGCCAGGACCCCGGGACTAGCGGTAGAGAGCAGTTCTTC.

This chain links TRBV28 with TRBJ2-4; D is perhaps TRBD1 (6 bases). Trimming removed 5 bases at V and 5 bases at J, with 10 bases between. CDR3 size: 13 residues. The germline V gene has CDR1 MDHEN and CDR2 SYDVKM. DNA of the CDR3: TGTGCCAGCAGTCTGAACAGGGAAAACATTCAGTACTTC. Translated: CASSLNRENIQYF.

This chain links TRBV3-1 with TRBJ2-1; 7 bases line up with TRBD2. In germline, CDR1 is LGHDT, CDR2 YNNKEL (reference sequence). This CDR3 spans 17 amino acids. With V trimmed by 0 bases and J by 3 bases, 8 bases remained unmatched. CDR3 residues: CASSQELGDYIYNEQFF. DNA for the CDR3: TGTGCCAGCAGCCAAGAACTCGGGGACTACATCTACAATGAGCAGTTCTTC.

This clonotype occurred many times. The CDR3 DNA reads as TGTGCCAGCAGTGCCCGACAGGGAAGCTCCTACGAGCAGTACTTC. This translates into CASSARQGSSYEQYF. The rearrangement links TRBV2 to TRBJ2-7; TRBD1 matches 7 bases. CDR1 and CDR2 (germline): SNHLY, FYNNEI. The CDR3 is made up of 15 amino acids. The V gene end was trimmed by 4 bases and the J gene end by 0 bases; junction bases not matched to a gene: 6.

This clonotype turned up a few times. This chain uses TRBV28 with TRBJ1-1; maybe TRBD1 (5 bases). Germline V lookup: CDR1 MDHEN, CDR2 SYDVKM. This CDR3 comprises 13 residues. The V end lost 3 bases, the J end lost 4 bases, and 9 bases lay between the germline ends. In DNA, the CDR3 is TGTGCCAGCAGTTTGAGACAGATCACTGAAGCTTTCTTT. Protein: CASSLRQITEAFF.

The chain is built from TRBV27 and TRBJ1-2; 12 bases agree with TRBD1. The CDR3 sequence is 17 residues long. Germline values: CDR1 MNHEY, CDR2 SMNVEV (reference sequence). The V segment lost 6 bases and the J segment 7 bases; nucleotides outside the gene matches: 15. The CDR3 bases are TGTGCCAGCAGACTATTCGGGACAGGGGGCGCCTCCGGTGGCTACACCTTC. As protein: CASRLFGTGGASGGYTF.

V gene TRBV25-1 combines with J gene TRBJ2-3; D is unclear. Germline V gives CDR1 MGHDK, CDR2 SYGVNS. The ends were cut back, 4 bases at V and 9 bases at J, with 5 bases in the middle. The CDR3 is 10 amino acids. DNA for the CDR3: TGTGCCAGCAGTGCCGGAACGCAGTATTTT. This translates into CASSAGTQYF.

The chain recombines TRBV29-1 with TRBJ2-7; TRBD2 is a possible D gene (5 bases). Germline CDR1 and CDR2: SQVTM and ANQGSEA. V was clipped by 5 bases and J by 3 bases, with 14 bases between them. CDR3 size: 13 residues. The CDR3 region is CSVCPGKDYEQYF. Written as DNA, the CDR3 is TGCAGCGTTTGTCCGGGGAAGGACTACGAGCAGTACTTC.

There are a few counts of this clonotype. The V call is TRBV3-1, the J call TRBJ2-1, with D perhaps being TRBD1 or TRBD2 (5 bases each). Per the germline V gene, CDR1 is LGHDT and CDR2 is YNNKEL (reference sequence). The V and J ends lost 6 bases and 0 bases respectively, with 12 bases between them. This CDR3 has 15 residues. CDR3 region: CASRAPGTSYNEQFF. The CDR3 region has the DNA TGTGCCAGCAGAGCCCCCGGGACCTCCTACAATGAGCAGTTCTTC.

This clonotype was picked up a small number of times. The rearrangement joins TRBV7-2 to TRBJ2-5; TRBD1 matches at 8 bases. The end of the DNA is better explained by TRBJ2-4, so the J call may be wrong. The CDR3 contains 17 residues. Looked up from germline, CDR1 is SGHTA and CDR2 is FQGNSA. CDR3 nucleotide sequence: TGTGCCAGCAGCCAGGGGGCCAGCGGCCCTGCCGCGCACATTCAGTACTTC. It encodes CASSQGASGPAAHIQYF.

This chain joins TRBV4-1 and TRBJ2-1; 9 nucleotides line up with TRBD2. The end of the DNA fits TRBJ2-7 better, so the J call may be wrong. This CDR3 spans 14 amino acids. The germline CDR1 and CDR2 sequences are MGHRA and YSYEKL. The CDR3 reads CASSPLGTSNEQYF. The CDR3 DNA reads TGCGCCAGCAGCCCACTAGGGACTAGCAATGAGCAGTACTTC.

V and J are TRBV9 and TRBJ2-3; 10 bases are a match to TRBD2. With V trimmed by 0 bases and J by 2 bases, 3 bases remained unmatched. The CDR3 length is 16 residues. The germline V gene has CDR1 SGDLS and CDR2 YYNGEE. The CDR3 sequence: CASSVALAGNTDTQYF. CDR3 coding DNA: TGTGCCAGCAGCGTAGCACTAGCGGGGAACACAGATACGCAGTATTTT.

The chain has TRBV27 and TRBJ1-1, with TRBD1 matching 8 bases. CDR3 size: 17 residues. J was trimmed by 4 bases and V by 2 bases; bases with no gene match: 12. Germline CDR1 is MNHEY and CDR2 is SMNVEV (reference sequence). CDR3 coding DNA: TGTGCCAGCAGTTTAACCCCCACCGGGACAGGATTCACTGAAGCTTTCTTT. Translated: CASSLTPTGTGFTEAFF.

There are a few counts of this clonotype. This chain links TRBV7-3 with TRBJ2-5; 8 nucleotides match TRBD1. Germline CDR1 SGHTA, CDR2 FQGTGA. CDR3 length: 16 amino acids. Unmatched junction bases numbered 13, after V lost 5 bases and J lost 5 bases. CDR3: CASSVGQGSSRETQYF. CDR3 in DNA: TGTGCCAGCAGCGTAGGACAGGGCTCAAGTAGGGAGACCCAGTACTTC.